Presented here are 20 T cell receptor beta chains from one specimen sequenced in a study of blood T cell repertoires in COVID-19. Clones were sequenced by immunoSEQ multiplex PCR, and TCRdb holds only the in-frame ones, with some missing. The sample lists 270,000 or so clones, about 91% occurring once. Specimen: PBMCs or T cells enriched from blood (not recorded which). Receptors originate from a woman in her forties with acute COVID-19.

The chain recombines TRBV28 with TRBJ1-2, with D uncertain. Germline V gene sequence: CDR1 MDHEN, CDR2 SYDVKM. This CDR3 contains 10 residues. V lost 8 bases to trimming and J lost 4 bases, with 5 bases between them. The CDR3 region is CASSSYGYTF. The CDR3 region has the DNA TGTGCCAGCTCCTCCTATGGCTACACCTTC.

This chain uses TRBV9 with TRBJ1-1; maybe TRBD1 (6 bases). Germline values: CDR1 SGDLS, CDR2 YYNGEE. V was trimmed by 4 bases and J by 4 bases, leaving 17 bases between them. The CDR3 has 15 residues. The CDR3 nucleotides are TGTGCCAGCAGCCCATCCGGGACAATCCCCACTGAAGCTTTCTTT. Its translation: CASSPSGTIPTEAFF.

This rearrangement joins TRBV2 to TRBJ2-7; D remains ambiguous. V was clipped by 5 bases and J by 2 bases, with 16 bases between them. This CDR3 contains 15 residues. Germline V gene sequence: CDR1 SNHLY, CDR2 FYNNEI. CDR3 amino acids: CASSRYQSGTYEQYF. For the CDR3, the DNA is TGTGCCAGCAGTCGTTACCAATCGGGTACCTACGAGCAGTACTTC.

The gene calls are TRBV4-1 and TRBJ2-7, with 7 positions matching TRBD1. The J segment lost 4 bases and the V segment lost 4 bases, leaving 7 bases of the junction unmatched. Germline V lookup: CDR1 MGHRA, CDR2 YSYEKL. The CDR3 runs to 14 residues. The CDR3 region has the DNA TGCGCCAGCAGCCTTTCGACAGGGTTGTACGAGCAGTACTTC. This translates into CASSLSTGLYEQYF.

This chain links TRBV4-1 with TRBJ1-4, with D perhaps matching TRBD1 (6 bases). V lost 3 bases to trimming and J lost 7 bases, with 18 bases between them. The CDR3 runs 16 residues. Germline V CDR1 and CDR2: MGHRA, YSYEKL. The CDR3 DNA sequence: TGCGCCAGCAGCCAGATCCGGGACACCCTCCGTGAAAAACTGTTTTTT. Amino acid sequence: CASSQIRDTLREKLFF.

J is TRBJ2-5 and V is TRBV24-1, with TRBD2 matching over 14 bases. Trimming took 10 bases from V and 3 from J; bases not matched to a gene: 3. The germline V gene encodes CDR1 KGHDR and CDR2 SFDVKD. The CDR3 totals 14 residues. CDR3 DNA: TGTGCCACAGAGGGACTAGCGGGAGAAGAGACCCAGTACTTC. It encodes CATEGLAGEETQYF.

The chain carries TRBV7-9 and TRBJ2-1, with 9 bases aligning to TRBD2. The CDR3 sequence is 16 residues long. Trimming at V came to 5 bases and at J to 2 bases, leaving 7 bases not matched to a gene. Per germline, CDR1 SEHNR and CDR2 FQNEAQ (reference sequence). The CDR3 sequence: CASSPLAGETYNEQFF. CDR3 sequence (DNA): TGTGCCAGCAGCCCCTTAGCGGGAGAAACCTACAATGAGCAGTTCTTC.

V and J are TRBV19 and TRBJ1-1; D is possibly TRBD1 (5 bases). The CDR3 runs 15 residues. From germline, CDR1 is LNHDA and CDR2 SQIVND (reference sequence). Trimming took 1 base from V and 1 from J, leaving 10 bases between them. In DNA, the CDR3 is TGTGCCAGTAGTATAGGGTTTGGGGCGAACACTGAAGCTTTCTTT. This translates into CASSIGFGANTEAFF.

This clone was recorded only once. This chain connects TRBV7-8 to TRBJ1-4; TRBD1 matches at 8 bases. The CDR3 consists of 14 residues. Trimming cost V 3 bases and J 7 bases; bases outside gene matches: 4. The V gene's germline CDR1 is SGHVS and CDR2 FQNEAQ. The CDR3 region is CASSLFGTGEKLFF. CDR3 nucleotide sequence: TGTGCCAGCAGCTTGTTTGGGACAGGTGAAAAACTGTTTTTT.

The sample holds one count of this clone. The genes are TRBV24-1 and TRBJ1-1; D gene ambiguous. The CDR3 has 13 residues. Germline CDR1 and CDR2: KGHDR and SFDVKD. V was clipped by 3 bases and J by 4 bases, with 8 bases between them. CDR3 coding DNA: TGTGCCACCAGTGATGGACGGGGCACTGAAGCTTTCTTT. Translated: CATSDGRGTEAFF.

The V and J genes are TRBV11-2 and TRBJ1-5; tentatively, D is TRBD1 (5 bases). Per the germline V gene, CDR1 is SGHAT and CDR2 is FQNNGV. Trimming took 5 bases from V and 0 from J, leaving 17 bases between them. CDR3 length equals 17 residues. CDR3 nucleotides: TGTGCCAGCAGCCGCCGACGGGTGACAGATAGCAATCAGCCCCAGCATTTT. This sequence encodes CASSRRRVTDSNQPQHF.

The chain recombines TRBV7-2 with TRBJ1-5; 7 nucleotides line up with TRBD1. The length of the CDR3 is 15 residues. Germline values: CDR1 SGHTA, CDR2 FQGNSA. V lost 2 bases and J lost 6; bases outside the gene matches: 7. CDR3 sequence reads: CASSLLSGGVQPQHF. CDR3 nucleotides: TGTGCCAGCAGCTTATTGTCAGGGGGAGTTCAGCCCCAGCATTTT. The whole variable domain, filled in from reference TRBV7-2 and TRBJ1-5, reads GAGVSQSPSNKVTEKGKDVELRCDPISGHTALYWYRQSLGQGLEFLIYFQGNSAPDKSGLPSDRFSAERTGGSVSTLTIQRTQQEDSAVYLCASSLLSGGVQPQHFGDGTRLSIL.

The chain recombines TRBV30 with TRBJ1-1; 8 bases are a match to TRBD1. CDR3 size: 14 residues. CDR1 and CDR2 from the germline V gene are GTSNPN and SVGIG (reference sequence). V lost 4 bases, J lost 1 base, and 5 bases stayed unmatched. CDR3 amino acids: CAWTAGTGNTEAFF. The CDR3 nucleotides are TGTGCCTGGACCGCCGGGACAGGGAACACTGAAGCTTTCTTT.

This sequence joins TRBV28 and TRBJ1-3, with TRBD1 identical over 7 bases. The trim removed 4 bases at V and 0 bases at J, leaving 18 bases unmatched. The germline gives CDR1 MDHEN, CDR2 SYDVKM. This CDR3 is built from 20 residues. This CDR3 is CASSSTKRWTGRISGNTIYF. The CDR3 region has the DNA TGTGCCAGCAGTTCCACAAAGAGATGGACAGGTAGAATCTCTGGAAACACCATATATTTT.

The chain couples TRBV20-1 to TRBJ1-1; 7 nucleotides match TRBD1. This CDR3 contains 11 residues. V shed 6 bases and J 9 bases; nucleotides not matched to a gene: 7. CDR1 DFQATT and CDR2 SNEGSKA come from the germline V gene (reference sequence). CDR3 DNA sequence: TGCAGTGCCGGAAAGGGACAGCAAGCTTTCTTT. Its translation: CSAGKGQQAFF.

The chain has TRBV7-8 and TRBJ1-1, with unresolved D. The germline V gene encodes CDR1 SGHVS and CDR2 FQNEAQ. This CDR3 region has 14 residues. Trimming took off 5 bases at V and 4 bases at J, with 14 bases between the two ends. Written as DNA, the CDR3 is TGTGCCAGCAGCCTCCAGCGGGGAATCACTGAAGCTTTCTTT. Protein product: CASSLQRGITEAFF.

This clone was observed a few times. The chain combines TRBV2 with TRBJ2-1, with 9 bases that match TRBD2. CDR1 SNHLY and CDR2 FYNNEI come from the germline V gene. This CDR3 contains 15 residues. The V and J ends lost 5 bases and 5 bases, in that order; junction bases with no gene match: 7. The CDR3 protein is CASSPKAGGNNEQFF. In nucleotides, the CDR3 is TGTGCCAGCAGTCCGAAGGCGGGAGGGAACAATGAGCAGTTCTTC.

The V and J genes are TRBV5-1 and TRBJ1-1; D uncertain. Trimming took off 1 base at V and 2 bases at J, with 9 bases between the two ends. The CDR3 covers 14 residues. Germline V gives CDR1 SGHRS, CDR2 YFSETQ. The CDR3 sequence is CASSLLQDNTEAFF. The CDR3 nucleotides are TGCGCCAGCAGCTTGTTGCAGGATAACACTGAAGCTTTCTTT.

V and J are TRBV6-2 or TRBV6-3 and TRBJ1-5; TRBD1 might be the D (6 bases). The CDR3 has 15 amino acids. CDR1 MNHEY and CDR2 SVGEGT come from the germline V gene. V gave up 1 base and J gave up 2 bases, with 9 bases separating them. CDR3 coding DNA: TGTGCCAGCAGTTACTACAGGGACGGCAATCAGCCCCAGCATTTT. Residues: CASSYYRDGNQPQHF.

The chain recombines TRBV3-1 (or the pseudogene TRBV3-2) with TRBJ2-1; TRBD2 might be the D (6 bases). V lost 0 bases, J lost 10 bases, and 13 bases lay in between. The CDR3 consists of 14 residues. Germline loops: CDR1 LGHDT, CDR2 YNNKEL (reference sequence). In nucleotides, the CDR3 is TGTGCCAGCAGCCAAGAACCGGGAGCCTTAGAGCAGTTCTTC. Translating it yields CASSQEPGALEQFF.